This TCR beta chain was documented in a study of cytomegalovirus exposure and HLA in healthy donors. This clone came up once. No antigen is known for it. The table came from immunoSEQ multiplex PCR; TCRdb's copy has only in-frame clones and leaves some out. The sample records about 280,000 clones, 80% to 90% being singletons. The donors were members of the validation cohort comprising 120 subjects, separate from the approximately 710-subject first cohort. Study findings and constraints: Subsequent analysis found a tendency for first-cohort TCR clusters to co-occur within the 120 or so validation repertoires. Through in vitro validation, a few CMV-associated chains were shown to be specific for CMV antigens. Some TCR beta chains (roughly 150 of them) were listed as cytomegalovirus-associated.

V gave up 3 bases and J gave up 6 bases, with 11 bases separating them. There are 13 residues in the CDR3. From germline, CDR1 is MDHEN and CDR2 SYDVKM. The sequence was obtained from a woman aged 18-29 years in good health and CMV-seronegative. Sequencing was carried out using PBMCs. The chain carries TRBV28 and TRBJ1-2; D remains ambiguous. In DNA, the CDR3 is TGTGCCAGCAGTTTTCAGGCCACGGATGGCTACACCTTC. Protein sequence: CASSFQATDGYTF.